These T cell receptor beta chains were read from a single sample in a study of T cells after yellow fever vaccination. MiXCR, applied by TCRdb to the 5' RACE reads, yields one record per CDR3 protein. The profile shows 500,000 to 650,000 distinct CDR3 sequences, about a sixth of them singletons. This specimen was PBMCs, taken less than 6 days after the first yellow fever vaccination. These receptors came from a young man who received the YFV17D yellow fever vaccine. The CDR3 runs from the conserved cysteine through the conserved F or W. D genes are given only for firm matches. Not every row has a clone size; where given, it reads once, few, many or a size class.

size: NA; V: TRBV5-1; D: NA; J: TRBJ2-1; DNA: TGCGCCAGCAGCTGGAACGCGGAGCAGTTCTTC; CDR3: CASSWNAEQFF
size: few; V: TRBV7-2; D: NA; J: TRBJ1-2; DNA: TGTGCCAGCAGCTCACTGACAGGCCTTATCTTGGGCTACACCTTC; CDR3: CASSSLTGLILGYTF
size: few; V: TRBV12-3/TRBV12-4; D: TRBD1; J: TRBJ1-5; DNA: TGTGCCAGCACCCTAGGAACGGACAGGCGGCCCCAGCATTTT; CDR3: CASTLGTDRRPQHF
size: NA; V: TRBV7-9; D: TRBD1; J: TRBJ1-2; DNA: TGTGCCAGCAGCCTTAACAGGGGTCTTGGCTACACCTTC; CDR3: CASSLNRGLGYTF
size: NA; V: TRBV4-3; D: TRBD1; J: TRBJ1-6; DNA: TGCGCCAGCAGCCAAGATCGGGGACAGGGGGAGTCACCCCTCCACTTT; CDR3: CASSQDRGQGESPLHF
size: few; V: TRBV12-3/TRBV12-4; D: TRBD1; J: TRBJ1-1; DNA: TGTGCCAGCAGCTACGACAGGGACACTGAAGCTTTCTTT; CDR3: CASSYDRDTEAFF
size: NA; V: TRBV7-8; D: NA; J: TRBJ1-1; DNA: TGTGCCAGCAGCTTAGAATGGCAGGGGAGGGCTGAAGCTTTCTTT; CDR3: CASSLEWQGRAEAFF
size: few; V: TRBV7-2; D: TRBD2; J: TRBJ2-1; DNA: TGTGCCAGCAGCTTAGTATCGGGAGCGGGGGATAATGAGCAGTTCTTC; CDR3: CASSLVSGAGDNEQFF
size: few; V: TRBV10-3; D: TRBD1; J: TRBJ1-1; DNA: TGTGCCATCAGTGACCCGTTGATGACAGGGATAGCTTTCTTT; CDR3: CAISDPLMTGIAFF
size: NA; V: TRBV24-1; D: NA; J: TRBJ1-6; DNA: TGTGCCACCAGTGATTTCCCGTTTAATTCACCCCTCCACTTT; CDR3: CATSDFPFNSPLHF
size: once; V: TRBV5-4; D: TRBD2; J: TRBJ2-1; DNA: TGTGCCAGCAGCTCCATGGGGGGTGTGCGGGGGGCCATGGAGCAGTTCTTC; CDR3: CASSSMGGVRGAMEQFF
size: NA; V: TRBV5-6; D: NA; J: TRBJ2-3; DNA: TGTGCCAGCAGCTTGGGCGATCCAGATACGCAGTATTTT; CDR3: CASSLGDPDTQYF
size: few; V: TRBV5-1; D: NA; J: TRBJ2-1; DNA: TGCGCCAGCAGCTATGGGGATCCAGCGGGCTACAATGAGCAGTTCTTC; CDR3: CASSYGDPAGYNEQFF
size: few; V: TRBV7-2; D: NA; J: TRBJ2-3; DNA: TGTGCCAGCAGCTCCCGGTGGGGAGCAGATACGCAGTATTTT; CDR3: CASSSRWGADTQYF
size: NA; V: TRBV11-2; D: NA; J: TRBJ2-5; DNA: TGTGCCAGCAGCTTAGATCCTACTCAGTCCCAGTACTTC; CDR3: CASSLDPTQSQYF
size: NA; V: TRBV9; D: NA; J: TRBJ1-1; DNA: TGTGCCAGCAGCCCCCTGCAAGACACGATGAACACTGAAGCTTTCTTT; CDR3: CASSPLQDTMNTEAFF
size: many; V: TRBV7-2; D: NA; J: TRBJ2-1; DNA: TGTGCCAGCAGCTTTGTCGCTAGAAAAGTTAATGAGCAGTTCTTC; CDR3: CASSFVARKVNEQFF
size: NA; V: TRBV7-6; D: NA; J: TRBJ1-1; DNA: TGTGCCACCTCGACAGGAGTCGCCCATTCGAACACTGAAGCTTTCTTT; CDR3: CATSTGVAHSNTEAFF
size: few; V: TRBV27; D: NA; J: TRBJ2-3; DNA: TGTGCCAGCAGTTTATCCCCAGGTAACACAGATACGCAGTATTTT; CDR3: CASSLSPGNTDTQYF
size: few; V: TRBV12-3/TRBV12-4; D: NA; J: TRBJ1-1; DNA: TGTGCCAGCAAAGGTACGGGAGGGAACACTGAAGCTTTCTTT; CDR3: CASKGTGGNTEAFF
size: NA; V: TRBV4-3; D: NA; J: TRBJ2-3; DNA: TGCGCCAGCAGCCAAGACCCGCAATCGTTACAGGGCCCCACAGATACGCAGTATTTT; CDR3: CASSQDPQSLQGPTDTQYF
size: NA; V: TRBV5-4; D: NA; J: TRBJ1-1; DNA: TGTGCCAGCAGCTCTGGGCTCCTCGGGGGCACTGAAGCTTTCTTT; CDR3: CASSSGLLGGTEAFF
size: few; V: TRBV5-5; D: TRBD1; J: TRBJ1-2; DNA: TGTGCCAGCAGCTTGGGGGGGACAGGGATCTATGGCTACACCTTC; CDR3: CASSLGGTGIYGYTF
size: few; V: TRBV12-3/TRBV12-4; D: TRBD1; J: TRBJ1-1; DNA: TGTGCCAGCAGTTTCACAGGGGGCTACACTGAAGCTTTCTTT; CDR3: CASSFTGGYTEAFF
size: few; V: TRBV20-1; D: TRBD2; J: TRBJ2-5; DNA: TGCAGTGCTAGTTATAGCGGGGGCTCCCAAGAGACCCAGTACTTC; CDR3: CSASYSGGSQETQYF
size: NA; V: TRBV25-1; D: NA; J: TRBJ1-1; DNA: TGTGCCAGCAGTGAGCAGCCGAACACTGAAGCTTTCTTT; CDR3: CASSEQPNTEAFF
size: NA; V: TRBV20-1; D: TRBD1; J: TRBJ2-4; DNA: TGCAGTGCAAACAGGGGGCTAGGCAAGGACATTCAGTACTTC; CDR3: CSANRGLGKDIQYF
size: few; V: TRBV18; D: NA; J: TRBJ2-1; DNA: TGTGCCAGCTCGCAGGGGAGCAGCCCGGGGTTCTTC; CDR3: CASSQGSSPGFF
size: few; V: TRBV6-5; D: TRBD1; J: TRBJ1-1; DNA: TGTGCCAGCAGTTACACGGGACAGGGGATGAACACTGAAGCTTTCTTT; CDR3: CASSYTGQGMNTEAFF
size: few; V: TRBV4-2; D: TRBD1; J: TRBJ2-2; DNA: TGTGCCAGCAGCCAAGACCCGTCCGGACAGGCGTCGGGCACCGGGGAGCTGTTTTTT; CDR3: CASSQDPSGQASGTGELFF
size: few; V: TRBV6-2/TRBV6-3; D: NA; J: TRBJ2-2; DNA: TGTGCCAGCAATATGGGAGGTGCCACCGGGGAGCTGTTTTTT; CDR3: CASNMGGATGELFF
size: NA; V: TRBV4-1; D: TRBD2; J: TRBJ2-3; DNA: TGCGCCAGCAGGGATCTAGCGGGCACAGATACGCAGTATTTT; CDR3: CASRDLAGTDTQYF
size: few; V: TRBV4-1; D: NA; J: TRBJ1-2; DNA: TGCGCCAGCAGCCAAGAGTCGGTTTTGGGCTACACCTTC; CDR3: CASSQESVLGYTF
size: NA; V: TRBV5-1; D: NA; J: TRBJ1-2; DNA: TGCGCCAGCAGCTTGCAGGGACCAGGGTATGGCTACACCTTC; CDR3: CASSLQGPGYGYTF
size: NA; V: TRBV20-1; D: NA; J: TRBJ2-1; DNA: TGCAGTGCTAGACGACTCAACAATGAGCAGTTCTTC; CDR3: CSARRLNNEQFF
size: NA; V: TRBV6-2/TRBV6-3; D: TRBD2; J: TRBJ2-1; DNA: TGTGCCAGCAGTTTGAATCCGGGACTAGCGGACCACAATGAGCAGTTCTTC; CDR3: CASSLNPGLADHNEQFF
size: many; V: TRBV5-1; D: NA; J: TRBJ2-4; DNA: TGCGCCAGCAGCCCGGGACCGCCCCAAAACATTCAGTACTTC; CDR3: CASSPGPPQNIQYF
size: few; V: TRBV7-2; D: TRBD2; J: TRBJ2-7; DNA: TGTGCCAGCAGCACCCGGACTAGCTCCGAGCAGTACTTC; CDR3: CASSTRTSSEQYF
size: NA; V: TRBV5-1; D: TRBD1; J: TRBJ2-3; DNA: TGCGCCAGCAGCCCGAGAGGGACAGGGGGCACAGATACGCAGTATTTT; CDR3: CASSPRGTGGTDTQYF
size: few; V: TRBV18; D: NA; J: TRBJ1-1; DNA: TGTGCCAGCTCACTCCAGACAGAGGACACTGAAGCTTTCTTT; CDR3: CASSLQTEDTEAFF
size: few; V: TRBV5-1; D: TRBD2; J: TRBJ2-3; DNA: TGCGCCAGCAGAGCTGGGCTAGCGGGGGGGCCGGAAAATTCCGATACGCAGTATTTT; CDR3: CASRAGLAGGPENSDTQYF
size: NA; V: TRBV11-2; D: NA; J: TRBJ1-4; DNA: TGTGCCAGCAGCTCAATGGCCGGAAAACTGTTTTTT; CDR3: CASSSMAGKLFF
size: NA; V: TRBV25-1; D: NA; J: TRBJ1-5; DNA: TGTGCCAGCAGTGATGGAGGGGAGGGTCAGCCCCAGCATTTT; CDR3: CASSDGGEGQPQHF
size: few; V: TRBV11-2; D: NA; J: TRBJ2-2; DNA: TGTGCCAGCGGACTACTGAACACCGGGGAGCTGTTTTTT; CDR3: CASGLLNTGELFF
size: few; V: TRBV2; D: TRBD1; J: TRBJ1-5; DNA: TGTGCCAGCAGTGGTGGACAGGCTTTGAATCAGCCCCAGCATTTT; CDR3: CASSGGQALNQPQHF
size: NA; V: TRBV6-1; D: NA; J: TRBJ1-2; DNA: TGTGCCAGCAGCATAGTGCCCAGGGGAACTAACTATGGCTACACCTTC; CDR3: CASSIVPRGTNYGYTF
size: NA; V: TRBV10-3; D: TRBD2; J: TRBJ2-5; DNA: TGTGCCTCACGGGGCGGGGGTCCTGGGGAGACCCAGTACTTC; CDR3: CASRGGGPGETQYF
size: few; V: TRBV12-3/TRBV12-4; D: TRBD1; J: TRBJ2-7; DNA: TGTGCCAGCAGAATCGGGACAGGCCAGGGCGAGCAGTACTTC; CDR3: CASRIGTGQGEQYF